This T cell receptor (beta chain) was retrieved from a study of cytomegalovirus exposure and HLA in healthy donors (dated 2017 in TCRdb). In the study overall: The 500 to 800 repertoires of the first cohort and the roughly 120 validation repertoires were produced on the same platform, according to a later analysis. The aim of the study was to test whether cataloging public T cell receptors could identify signatures of past pathogen exposure. Besides the first cohort of more than 650 subjects, a separate validation cohort made up of around 120 different subjects was used. To predict cytomegalovirus infection status, the study combined high-throughput TCR immunosequencing, statistical association of individual TCRs with disease status, and machine learning.

Library construction relied on the immunoSEQ multiplex PCR assay. In the source study's methods: A statistical classification framework was developed to diagnose cytomegalovirus status using the catalog of TCR beta chain sequences. TCRdb provides this immuneACCESS table in a form limited to in-frame rearrangements. Some clones are lacking; in checked studies, under half of them reflect an unresolved V gene, and why the rest are absent is not known. The V and J calls and clone size were taken over from that table, and D and trimming were inferred from the DNA. The sample table records approximately 180,000 clones; approximately 86% of these occur just once. Together, the top ten hold 2.7% of the sample. The donors were included in the validation cohort of some 120 subjects, a group kept apart from the roughly 610-subject first cohort. The sample holds one count of this clone. What antigen it recognizes has not been identified. One end of the junction is discordant with germline, which a read error may explain.

The CDR3 contains 13 residues, cysteine and phenylalanine counted. The CDR3 DNA has 39 bases and is translated from base 1. From the germline V gene (reference sequence), CDR1 is LNHNV and CDR2 is YYDKDF. The full study reports these points: A later analysis lacked HLA typing for the validation cohort, so it scored co-occurrence in that cohort across all 110 or so repertoires. A total of fewer than 200 TCR beta chains were listed by the study as associated with cytomegalovirus. It was suggested by the authors that the approach could potentially be generalized to other disease states and immunological phenotypes. Cytomegalovirus status was reported to be diagnosed by the classifier with high specificity and sensitivity in both the original and validation cohorts. Of the cluster scores, 90% to 95% were above 0 in a later analysis, which found that TCRs clustered in the first cohort also tended to co-occur in the 120 validation repertoires. In vitro tests confirmed that a few of the cytomegalovirus-associated TCR beta chains recognize cytomegalovirus antigens. Most TCR sequences were observed very rarely across donors, whereas some public TCRs were present in many individuals.

Sequencing input: PBMCs. The origin of this receptor is a man between 18 and 29 years old in good health and CMV-seropositive. This chain is built from TRBV15 and TRBJ1-4, with the D gene not confidently named. CDR3 protein: CAARNSQNEKLFF. The DNA is as follows: TGTGCCGCCAGAAACAGTCAAAATGAAAAACTGTTTTTT.